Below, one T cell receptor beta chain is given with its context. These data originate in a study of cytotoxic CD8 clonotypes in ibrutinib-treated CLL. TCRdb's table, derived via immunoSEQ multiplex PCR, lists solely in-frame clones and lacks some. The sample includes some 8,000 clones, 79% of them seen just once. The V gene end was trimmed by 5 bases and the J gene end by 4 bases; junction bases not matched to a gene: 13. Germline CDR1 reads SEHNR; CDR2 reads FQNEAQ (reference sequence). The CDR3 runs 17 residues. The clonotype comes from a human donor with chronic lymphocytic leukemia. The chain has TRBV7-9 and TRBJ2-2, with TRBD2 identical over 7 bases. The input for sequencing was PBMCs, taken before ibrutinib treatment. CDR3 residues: CASSEPRDYLITGELFF. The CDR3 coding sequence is TGTGCCAGCAGCGAACCCAGGGACTACCTAATCACCGGGGAGCTGTTTTTT. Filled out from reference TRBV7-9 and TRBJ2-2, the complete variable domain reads DTGVSQNPRHKITKRGQNVTFRCDPISEHNRLYWYRQTLGQGPEFLTYFQNEAQLEKSRLLSDRFSAERPKGSFSTLEIQRTEQGDSAMYLCASSEPRDYLITGELFFGEGSRLTVL.